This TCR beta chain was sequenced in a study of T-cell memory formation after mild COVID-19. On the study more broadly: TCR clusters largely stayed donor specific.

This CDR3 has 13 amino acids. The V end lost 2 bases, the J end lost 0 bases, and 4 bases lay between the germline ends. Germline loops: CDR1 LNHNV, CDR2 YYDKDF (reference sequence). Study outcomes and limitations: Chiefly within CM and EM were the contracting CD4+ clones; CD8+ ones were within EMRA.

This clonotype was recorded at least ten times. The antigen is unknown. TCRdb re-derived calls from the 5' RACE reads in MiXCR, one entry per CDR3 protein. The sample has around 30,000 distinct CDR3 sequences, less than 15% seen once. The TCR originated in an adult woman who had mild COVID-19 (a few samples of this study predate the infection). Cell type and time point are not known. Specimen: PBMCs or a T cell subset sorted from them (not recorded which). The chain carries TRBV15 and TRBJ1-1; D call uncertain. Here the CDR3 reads CATSRQMNTEAFF. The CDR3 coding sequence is TGTGCCACCAGCAGACAGATGAACACTGAAGCTTTCTTT.